The 3 T cell receptor beta chains below were found in one sample sequenced in a study of T and B cells in COVID-19 patients. Multiplex PCR with BIOMED2 TRB-A/B primer pools amplified TRB rearrangements. TCRdb redid the calling of the multiplex PCR reads with MiXCR, one entry per CDR3 protein. This sample has about 21,000 distinct CDR3 sequences, with roughly 29% found just once. Each TRB amplification used roughly 240-550 ng of genomic DNA from blood. Sequencing was done on a sample of blood. The receptor set was obtained from a human donor who had recovered from COVID-19.

This clonotype was seen repeatedly, ten times or more. V is TRBV27 and J is TRBJ2-3; D is unclear. The ends were cut back, 5 bases at V and 2 bases at J, with 11 bases in the middle. The CDR3 runs 14 residues. Per the germline V gene, CDR1 is MNHEY and CDR2 is SMNVEV (reference sequence). CDR3 sequence: CASSVGRVTDTQYF. In DNA form, the CDR3 reads TGTGCCAGCAGTGTGGGTAGAGTCACAGATACGCAGTATTTT.

This clonotype was observed many times. This chain connects TRBV19 to TRBJ1-5; the D gene is possibly TRBD1 (6 bases). Germline CDR1 LNHDA, CDR2 SQIVND (reference sequence). The CDR3 covers 16 residues. With 7 bases removed from V and 1 base from J, the gap between germline ends came to 17 bases. CDR3 amino acids: CASTDLGGASNQPQHF. The CDR3 DNA sequence: TGTGCCAGTACCGACCTCGGGGGGGCGAGCAATCAGCCCCAGCATTTT.

Ten or more counts support this clonotype. The chain couples TRBV6-1 to TRBJ2-7; a possible D gene is TRBD1 (5 bases). The CDR3 extends over 15 amino acids. V gave up 1 base and J gave up 4 bases, with 14 bases separating them. Per germline, CDR1 MNHNS and CDR2 SASEGT. The CDR3 DNA reads TGTGCCAGCAGTGAAGGGCAGGGTGTTCGGTACGAGCAGTACTTC. Protein sequence: CASSEGQGVRYEQYF.